Sequencing of this T cell receptor (beta chain) was carried out in a study of T cells after yellow fever vaccination. On the study more broadly: Fractions of limited cellularity were prepared by means of SMART-Seq v4 Ultra Low Input. General study results and limits: From the bulk population, abundant clonotypes could contaminate and appear within FACS-sorted repertoires. Most clones from primary vaccination were detected again post-booster (roughly 95% CD4, 88% CD8).

V was pared by 1 base and J by 4 bases, with 8 bases between. The CDR3 spans 13 residues. Germline-derived CDR1 and CDR2 are SGHAT and FQNNGV. This clonotype has more than one count but fewer than ten. The antigen remains undetermined. By 5'RACE template switching, TCR cDNA was produced, with a universal primer site and UMIs added in the process. A single record per CDR3 protein comes from TCRdb applying MiXCR to the 5' RACE reads. The sample holds 300,000 to 400,000 distinct CDR3 sequences, around 12% seen once. This specimen was CD4+ T cells sorted from PBMCs, taken 15 days after the yellow fever booster vaccination. This chain joins TRBV11-2 and TRBJ2-7; D gene uncertain. The clonotype originates from a young man who received the YFV17D yellow fever vaccine. Here the CDR3 DNA reads TGTGCCAGCAGCTTAGTACCCTCTTACGAGCAGTACGTC. As protein: CASSLVPSYEQYV.